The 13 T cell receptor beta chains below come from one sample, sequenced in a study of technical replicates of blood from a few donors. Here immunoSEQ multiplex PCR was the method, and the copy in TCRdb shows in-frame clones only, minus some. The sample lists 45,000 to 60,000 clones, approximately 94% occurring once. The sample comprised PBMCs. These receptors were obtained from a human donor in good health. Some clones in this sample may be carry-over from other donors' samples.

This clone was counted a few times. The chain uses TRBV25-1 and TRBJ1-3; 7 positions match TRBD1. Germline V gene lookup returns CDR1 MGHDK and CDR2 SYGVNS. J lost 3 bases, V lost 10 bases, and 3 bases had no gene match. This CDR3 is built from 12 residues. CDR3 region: CATGTDGNTIYF. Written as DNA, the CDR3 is TGTGCCACCGGGACAGATGGAAACACCATATATTTT.

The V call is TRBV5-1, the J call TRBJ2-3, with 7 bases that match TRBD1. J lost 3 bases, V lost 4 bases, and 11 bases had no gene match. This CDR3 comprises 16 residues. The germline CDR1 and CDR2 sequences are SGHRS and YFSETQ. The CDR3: CASSIGVGQVTDTQYF. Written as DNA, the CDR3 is TGCGCCAGCAGCATTGGGGTTGGACAGGTGACAGATACGCAGTATTTT.

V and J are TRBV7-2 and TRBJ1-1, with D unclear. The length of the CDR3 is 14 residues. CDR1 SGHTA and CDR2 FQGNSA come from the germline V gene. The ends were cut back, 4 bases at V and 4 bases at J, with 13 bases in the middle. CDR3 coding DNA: TGTGCCAGCAGCTCCGACGGGTTGGGCACTGAAGCTTTCTTT. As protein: CASSSDGLGTEAFF.

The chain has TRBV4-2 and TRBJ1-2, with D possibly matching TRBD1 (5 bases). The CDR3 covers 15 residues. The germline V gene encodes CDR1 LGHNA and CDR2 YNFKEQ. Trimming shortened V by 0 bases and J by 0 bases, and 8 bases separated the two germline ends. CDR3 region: CASSQEQDPNYGYTF. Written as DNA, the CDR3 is TGTGCCAGCAGCCAAGAACAGGACCCTAACTATGGCTACACCTTC.

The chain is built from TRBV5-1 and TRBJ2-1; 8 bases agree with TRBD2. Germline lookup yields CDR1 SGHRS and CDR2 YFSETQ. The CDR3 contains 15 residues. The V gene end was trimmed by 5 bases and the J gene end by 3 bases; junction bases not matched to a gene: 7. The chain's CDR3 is CASRESGGDYNEQFF. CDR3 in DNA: TGCGCCAGCAGGGAGAGCGGGGGAGACTACAATGAGCAGTTCTTC.

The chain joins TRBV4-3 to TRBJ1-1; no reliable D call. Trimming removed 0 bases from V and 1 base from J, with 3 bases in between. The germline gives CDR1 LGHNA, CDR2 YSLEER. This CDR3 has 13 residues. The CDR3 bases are TGCGCCAGCAGCCAAGATAAGAACACTGAAGCTTTCTTT. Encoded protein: CASSQDKNTEAFF.

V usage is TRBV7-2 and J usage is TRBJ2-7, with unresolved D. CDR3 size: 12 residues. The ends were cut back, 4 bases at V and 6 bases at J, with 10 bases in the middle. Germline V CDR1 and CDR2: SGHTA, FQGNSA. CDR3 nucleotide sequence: TGTGCCAGCAGCTCCTCCTTTCGCGAGCAGTACTTC. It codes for CASSSSFREQYF.

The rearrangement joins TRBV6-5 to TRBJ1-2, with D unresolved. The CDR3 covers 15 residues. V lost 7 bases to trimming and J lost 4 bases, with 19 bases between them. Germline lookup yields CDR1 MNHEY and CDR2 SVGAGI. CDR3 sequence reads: CASTLTRGGAYGYTF. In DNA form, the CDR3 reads TGTGCCAGCACCCTTACTCGTGGAGGCGCCTATGGCTACACCTTC.

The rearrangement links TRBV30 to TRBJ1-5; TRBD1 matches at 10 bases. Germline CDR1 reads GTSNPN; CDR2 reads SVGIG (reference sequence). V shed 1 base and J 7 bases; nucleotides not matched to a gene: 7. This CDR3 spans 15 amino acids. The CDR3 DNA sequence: TGTGCCTGGAGTGAGGGGGACAGGGGCGGCCAGCCCCAGCATTTT. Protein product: CAWSEGDRGGQPQHF. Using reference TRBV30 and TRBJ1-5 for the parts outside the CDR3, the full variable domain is SQTIHQWPATLVQPVGSPLSLECTVEGTSNPNLYWYRQAAGRGLQLLFYSVGIGQISSEVPQNLSASRPQDRQFILSSKKLLLSDSGFYLCAWSEGDRGGQPQHFGDGTRLSIL.

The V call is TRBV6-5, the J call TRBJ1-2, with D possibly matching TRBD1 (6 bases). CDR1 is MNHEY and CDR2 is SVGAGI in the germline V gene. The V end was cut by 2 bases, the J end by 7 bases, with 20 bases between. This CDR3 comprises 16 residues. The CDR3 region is CASSYHAGKGGVGYTF. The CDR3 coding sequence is TGTGCCAGCAGTTACCACGCAGGGAAAGGGGGAGTTGGCTACACCTTC.

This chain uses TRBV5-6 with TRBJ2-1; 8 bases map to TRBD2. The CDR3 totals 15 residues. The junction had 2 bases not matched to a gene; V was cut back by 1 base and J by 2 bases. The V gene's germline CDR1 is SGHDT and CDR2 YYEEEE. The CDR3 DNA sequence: TGTGCCAGCAGCTTGCAACTAGCGGCCTACAATGAGCAGTTCTTC. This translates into CASSLQLAAYNEQFF.

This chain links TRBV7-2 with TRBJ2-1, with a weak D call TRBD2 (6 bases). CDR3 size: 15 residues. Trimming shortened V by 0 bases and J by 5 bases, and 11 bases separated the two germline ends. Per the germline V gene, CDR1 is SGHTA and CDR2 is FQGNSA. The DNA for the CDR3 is TGTGCCAGCAGCTTAGCGCGCGGGACCCACAATGAGCAGTTCTTC. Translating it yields CASSLARGTHNEQFF.

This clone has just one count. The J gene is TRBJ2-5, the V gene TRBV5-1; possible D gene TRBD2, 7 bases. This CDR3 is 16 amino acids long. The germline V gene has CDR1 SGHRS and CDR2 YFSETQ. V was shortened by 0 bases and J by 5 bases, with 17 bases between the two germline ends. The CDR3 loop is CASSLALGGAMETQYF. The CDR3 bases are TGCGCCAGCAGCTTGGCACTGGGGGGGGCGATGGAGACCCAGTACTTC. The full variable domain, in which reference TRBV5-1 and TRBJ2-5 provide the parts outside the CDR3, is KAGVTQTPRYLIKTRGQQVTLSCSPISGHRSVSWYQQTPGQGLQFLFEYFSETQRNKGNFPGRFSGRQFSNSRSEMNVSTLELGDSALYLCASSLALGGAMETQYFGPGTRLLVL.